Below, 10 T cell receptor beta chains from the same sample are listed, as sequenced in a study of neurological immune-mediated disorders (dated by TCRdb to 2018 to 2020). Receptor amplification or capture employed 5' RACE. Instrument on record: Illumina HiSeq 2500. The public reads were quality trimmed at Q25 with fastp and then assembled into clones with MiXCR by TCRdb, keeping productive beta chains. Identical CDR3 protein sequences are pooled into one entry, listed with their most common genes and DNA. This sample has 36,000 or so distinct CDR3 sequences in its table, and around 10% of those were observed once. Around 7% of the sample is taken by the ten largest. Sample: PBMCs. The receptor set was obtained from a woman in her 30s with HTLV-1-associated myelopathy (HAM/TSP).

Many counts were recorded for this clonotype. V is TRBV6-5 and J is TRBJ1-6; possible D gene TRBD1, 6 bases. V was trimmed by 0 bases and J by 0 bases, leaving 12 bases between them. The CDR3 is made up of 18 amino acids. CDR1 and CDR2 from the germline V gene are MNHEY and SVGAGI. CDR3 sequence (DNA): TGTGCCAGCAGTTACTCGGCAGGGGATAGCTCCTATAATTCACCCCTCCACTTT. This encodes CASSYSAGDSSYNSPLHF.

In its sample, this clonotype was seen many times. V is TRBV10-3 and J is TRBJ2-1, with TRBD2 matching over 7 bases. The CDR3 sequence is 13 residues long. With V trimmed by 10 bases and J by 2 bases, 5 bases remained unmatched. In germline, CDR1 is ENHRY, CDR2 SYGVKD. The CDR3 region is CATSGGTYNEQFF. CDR3 nucleotide sequence: TGTGCCACCTCCGGGGGGACCTACAATGAGCAGTTCTTC.

This clonotype was seen at least ten times. This chain uses TRBV24-1 with TRBJ2-3, with 7 positions matching TRBD2. J lost 7 bases, V lost 4 bases, and 10 bases had no gene match. In germline, CDR1 is KGHDR, CDR2 SFDVKD. The CDR3 totals 15 residues. The CDR3 bases are TGTGCCACCAGTGACCCTAAGACTAGCAGGTATACGCAGTATTTT. It is translated as CATSDPKTSRYTQYF.

This clonotype was found once. The chain uses TRBV5-1 and TRBJ2-1; D unresolved. V shed 0 bases and J shed 8 bases, with 6 bases lying between them. Per the germline V gene, CDR1 is SGHRS and CDR2 is YFSETQ. This CDR3 contains 12 residues. CDR3 in amino acids: CASSLETDEQFF. The DNA for the CDR3 is TGCGCCAGCAGCTTGGAGACGGATGAGCAGTTCTTC.

In its sample, this clonotype was seen many times. V gene TRBV20-1 combines with J gene TRBJ2-3, with 8 bases identical to TRBD2. CDR1 and CDR2 from the germline V gene are DFQATT and SNEGSKA (reference sequence). The V and J ends lost 3 bases and 3 bases, in that order; junction bases with no gene match: 11. This CDR3 contains 16 residues. The CDR3 bases are TGCAGTGCTAGTGGTGGTAGCGGGGTATTGACAGATACGCAGTATTTT. It yields the protein CSASGGSGVLTDTQYF.

This clonotype is medium-sized within its sample. This chain links TRBV10-3 with TRBJ1-2, with unresolved D. The germline V gene has CDR1 ENHRY and CDR2 SYGVKD. V gave up 6 bases and J gave up 0 bases, with 14 bases separating them. This CDR3 spans 15 amino acids. The chain's CDR3 is CAISPPGDSNYGYTF. DNA for the CDR3: TGTGCCATCAGCCCCCCGGGAGACTCTAACTATGGCTACACCTTC.

This clonotype was observed at least ten times. The rearrangement uses TRBV6-1 and TRBJ2-7; D is uncertain. Germline V CDR1 and CDR2: MNHNS, SASEGT. The V end lost 2 bases, the J end lost 1 base, and 12 bases lay between the germline ends. This CDR3 spans 15 amino acids. The CDR3 region is CASSEPGLGSYEQYF. The CDR3 bases are TGTGCCAGCAGTGAACCCGGGCTCGGATCCTACGAGCAGTACTTC.

In its sample, this clonotype was seen many times. The V call is TRBV20-1, the J call TRBJ2-1; D is undetermined. Trimming cost V 1 base and J 3 bases, with 7 bases left between them. CDR3 size: 13 residues. The germline V gene has CDR1 DFQATT and CDR2 SNEGSKA (reference sequence). This chain's CDR3 is CSARVLGYNEQFF. The CDR3 nucleotides are TGCAGTGCTAGAGTTCTAGGCTACAATGAGCAGTTCTTC.

This clonotype was seen repeatedly, ten times or more. The chain employs TRBV20-1 and TRBJ2-1; 9 positions match TRBD2. Looked up from germline, CDR1 is DFQATT and CDR2 is SNEGSKA (reference sequence). The CDR3 spans 17 residues. Trimming at V came to 2 bases and at J to 1 base, leaving 9 bases not matched to a gene. The chain's CDR3 is CSARRGGGAGSYNEQFF. In nucleotides, the CDR3 is TGCAGTGCTAGAAGAGGCGGGGGGGCAGGGTCCTACAATGAGCAGTTCTTC.

This clonotype was observed at least ten times. The gene calls are TRBV12-3 or TRBV12-4 and TRBJ2-7; TRBD1 matches at 7 bases. V gave up 5 bases and J gave up 6 bases; unmatched junction bases: 10. This CDR3 region has 14 residues. The CDR3 DNA is TGTGCCAGCAGTAACCTGGGACAGTTCCTCGAGCAGTACTTC. Protein sequence: CASSNLGQFLEQYF.